A selection of T cell receptor beta chains follows, all from one sample in a study of blood T cell repertoires in COVID-19. Sequencing used immunoSEQ multiplex PCR; TCRdb keeps in-frame clones, though not all of them. This table has hundreds of thousands of clones, about 90% appearing once. Input material: PBMCs or T cells enriched from blood (not recorded which). All receptors come from a woman under 40 who had recovered from COVID-19. CDR3s include the opening cysteine and the closing phenylalanine or tryptophan. A D gene is named only where the DNA matches it firmly. Expanded clones get a size class; other rows say once, few or many, or leave the size out.

j_call d_call v_call clone_size cdr3_aa cdr3_nt
TRBJ2-5 - TRBV15 - CATSTRTSQETQYF TGTGCCACCAGCACGCGGACTTCGCAAGAGACCCAGTACTTC
TRBJ1-4 - TRBV5-4 - CASSSTDTNEKLFF TGTGCCAGCAGCTCGACAGACACGAATGAAAAACTGTTTTTT
TRBJ2-7 - TRBV11-2 - CASSLDFASSYEQYF TGTGCCAGCAGCTTAGATTTCGCCAGCTCCTACGAGCAGTACTTC
TRBJ1-1 TRBD1 TRBV6-5 - CASRTGGSEAFF TGTGCCAGCAGGACAGGGGGCTCTGAAGCTTTCTTT
TRBJ2-7 - TRBV7-9 - CASSLLGDEQYF TGTGCCAGCAGCCTACTCGGGGACGAGCAGTACTTC
TRBJ1-2 TRBD1 TRBV6-1 - CASSETGTGSYGYTF TGTGCCAGCAGTGAAACCGGGACAGGCAGCTATGGCTACACCTTC
TRBJ2-7 TRBD1 TRBV9 - CASSSRDSTYEQYF TGTGCCAGCAGCTCCCGGGACAGCACCTACGAGCAGTACTTC
TRBJ1-1 - TRBV3-1/TRBV3-2 - CASSPRGTPEAFF TGTGCCAGCAGCCCTCGGGGGACTCCTGAAGCTTTCTTT
TRBJ1-5 - TRBV12-5 - CASGLVQQGRWDQPQHF TGTGCTAGTGGTTTGGTACAACAGGGAAGGTGGGATCAGCCCCAGCATTTT
TRBJ2-1 TRBD2 TRBV30 - CAWRTIEGLEDEQFF TGTGCCTGGAGGACAATAGAGGGACTAGAAGATGAGCAGTTCTTC
TRBJ1-1 - TRBV5-4 - CASSLVGGRTEAFF TGTGCCAGCAGCTTGGTGGGGGGGCGGACTGAAGCTTTCTTT
TRBJ2-1 TRBD2 TRBV11-2 - CASSTRRASGDYNEQFF TGTGCCAGCAGCACAAGACGGGCTAGCGGGGATTACAATGAGCAGTTCTTC
TRBJ1-3 - TRBV3-1/TRBV3-2 - CASSQGQRRNTIYF TGTGCCAGCAGCCAAGGACAGCGAAGAAACACCATATATTTT
TRBJ2-1 TRBD2 TRBV29-1 - CSVASGWVNEQFF TGCAGCGTTGCTAGCGGATGGGTCAATGAGCAGTTCTTC
TRBJ2-7 TRBD2 TRBV19 - CASSIVSGSPYEQYF TGTGCCAGTAGTATAGTTAGCGGGAGCCCCTACGAGCAGTACTTC
TRBJ2-1 - TRBV5-1 - CASSLLAPSYNEQFF TGCGCCAGCAGCTTGTTAGCGCCTTCCTACAATGAGCAGTTCTTC
TRBJ2-1 TRBD2 TRBV19 - CASSPGGIYNEQFF TGTGCCAGTAGTCCCGGGGGGATATACAATGAGCAGTTCTTC
TRBJ2-7 - TRBV5-1 - CASSLWAPSYEQYF TGCGCCAGCAGCTTGTGGGCACCTTCCTACGAGCAGTACTTC
TRBJ2-2 TRBD2 TRBV9 - CASSPARAGGRELFF TGTGCCAGCAGCCCCGCTAGGGCGGGGGGGCGGGAGCTGTTTTTT
TRBJ1-1 - TRBV3-1/TRBV3-2 - CASSQETGADTEAFF TGTGCCAGCAGCCAGGAGACAGGTGCCGACACTGAAGCTTTCTTT
TRBJ1-2 TRBD1 TRBV27 - CASSVQGASNYGYTF TGTGCCAGCAGTGTCCAGGGGGCGTCAAATTATGGCTACACCTTC
TRBJ1-5 - TRBV15 - CATSERQSNQPQHF TGTGCCACCAGCGAGAGACAGTCCAATCAGCCCCAGCATTTT
TRBJ1-3 TRBD1 TRBV11-2 once CASSLFRTGEAGNTIYF TGTGCCAGCAGCTTATTTCGTACAGGGGAGGCCGGAAACACCATATATTTT
TRBJ2-5 - TRBV28 - CASSFPARRETQYF TGTGCCAGCAGTTTCCCCGCCAGGAGGGAGACCCAGTACTTC
TRBJ2-7 - TRBV18 once CASSQSGRSYEQYF TGTGCCAGCTCACAATCGGGGAGGTCTTACGAGCAGTACTTC
TRBJ1-2 - TRBV7-2 - CASSLAVGYTF TGTGCCAGCAGCTTAGCCGTTGGCTACACCTTC
TRBJ2-7 - TRBV28 - CASMRETYEQYF TGTGCCAGCATGAGGGAGACCTACGAGCAGTACTTC
TRBJ1-2 - TRBV6-5 - CASSFPGIQGYTF TGTGCCAGCAGTTTTCCGGGGATTCAAGGCTACACCTTC
TRBJ2-5 TRBD1 TRBV25-1 - CASTETGTARPETQYF TGTGCCAGCACCGAAACCGGGACAGCACGCCCAGAGACCCAGTACTTC
TRBJ1-1 - TRBV7-9 - CASSSDTEAFF TGTGCCAGCAGCTCAGACACCGAAGCTTTCTTT
TRBJ2-2 - TRBV5-1 - CASSLAPGAEAGELFF TGCGCCAGCAGCTTGGCTCCAGGGGCGGAGGCCGGGGAGCTGTTTTTT
TRBJ2-3 TRBD2 TRBV7-2 - CASSLAVLAGGPSTDTQYF TGTGCCAGCAGCTTAGCGGTCCTAGCGGGGGGGCCTAGCACAGATACGCAGTATTTT
TRBJ2-3 - TRBV28 - CASKGQRNTDTQYF TGTGCCAGCAAAGGACAGAGAAACACAGATACGCAGTATTTT
TRBJ1-4 TRBD1 TRBV5-1 - CASSLQGALLEKLFF TGCGCCAGCAGCTTGCAGGGGGCGCTTCTCGAAAAACTGTTTTTT
TRBJ2-1 TRBD2 TRBV15 - CATSRSSGGAENEQFF TGTGCCACCAGCAGATCGAGCGGGGGGGCTGAGAATGAGCAGTTCTTC
TRBJ2-7 TRBD1 TRBV28 - CASKQGIYEQYF TGTGCCAGCAAACAGGGGATCTACGAGCAGTACTTC
TRBJ1-6 - TRBV3-1/TRBV3-2 - CASSLTREGSPLHF TGTGCCAGCAGCCTAACCAGGGAAGGTTCACCCCTCCACTTT
TRBJ1-5 TRBD1 TRBV2 - CASTPGQGDGQPQHF TGTGCCAGCACTCCGGGACAGGGGGACGGACAGCCCCAGCATTTT